The TCR beta chain described here comes from a study of control samples from healthy donors and cancer patients. V was pared by 4 bases and J by 7 bases, with 16 bases between. Germline V gene lookup returns CDR1 LGHNA and CDR2 YNFKEQ. This CDR3 has 15 amino acids. Here immunoSEQ multiplex PCR was the method, and the copy in TCRdb shows in-frame clones only, minus some. The data show approximately 87,000 clones, 85% to 90% seen once. The sample was blood. This sequence was found in a woman aged 45-65 years in good health. The chain recombines TRBV4-2 with TRBJ1-4, with D maybe TRBD1 (6 bases). CDR3 protein: CASSRSRQVSEKLFF. CDR3 nucleotide sequence: TGTGCCAGCAGCCGATCCAGACAGGTTTCTGAAAAACTGTTTTTT.